This TCR beta chain was profiled in a study of blood T cell repertoires in COVID-19. CDR1 and CDR2 from the germline V gene are MNHEY and SVGAGI. The CDR3 length is 10 residues. V was pared by 7 bases and J by 10 bases, with 11 bases between. Data came from immunoSEQ multiplex PCR; TCRdb stores just in-frame clones and leaves some out. The repertoire holds nearly 250,000 clones, with roughly 85% as singletons. The receptor's source is a woman aged 45-59 years with acute COVID-19. The rearrangement joins TRBV6-5 to TRBJ2-7; no reliable D call. Sequenced material: PBMCs or T cells enriched from blood (not recorded which). The CDR3 DNA is TGTGCCAGCACCGACCGGGTACAGTACTTC. Translation: CASTDRVQYF.